The rows below give T cell receptor beta chains drawn from one sample of a study of T-cell memory formation after mild COVID-19. TCRdb re-called the 5' RACE reads through MiXCR, storing one row per CDR3 protein. The sample lists fewer than 400,000 distinct CDR3 sequences; under 15% were seen once. Sequencing was performed on PBMCs or a T cell subset sorted from them (not recorded which). The origin of the receptors is a man between 18 and 35 years old who had mild COVID-19 (a few samples of this study predate the infection). Cell type and time point are not known. Each CDR3 is given with its conserved first and last residue. The D gene is left open where the match is weak. For some rows the clone size is stated as once, few or many, or as a class when expanded; others skip it.

V,size,J,D,DNA,CDR3
TRBV20-1,-,TRBJ2-6,-,TGCAGTGCTTCTGGGGCCAACGTCCTGACTTTC,CSASGANVLTF
TRBV6-2/TRBV6-3,few,TRBJ1-1,TRBD1,TGTGCCAGTTACCCGCCCTACAGGGGGGACACTGAAGCTTTCTTT,CASYPPYRGDTEAFF
TRBV7-9,many,TRBJ2-1,-,TGTGCCAGCAGCTTAGTCTCCCTCAGCTCCTACAATGAGCAGTTCTTC,CASSLVSLSSYNEQFF
TRBV9,once,TRBJ2-3,-,TGTGCCAGCAGCGTAGGTCTAGGAAAGACAGATACGCAGTATTTT,CASSVGLGKTDTQYF
TRBV14,-,TRBJ2-1,TRBD2,TGTGCCAGCAGCCAAGTCAGTTTGGGGCTAGCGGGAGTGTATGAGCAGTTCTTC,CASSQVSLGLAGVYEQFF
TRBV6-2/TRBV6-3,once,TRBJ1-1,TRBD1,TGTGCCAGCAGCCAGGGGCCGACAGGGGTATTT,CASSQGPTGVF
TRBV20-1,few,TRBJ1-2,-,TGCAGTGCTAGGCCGGGGGCGGCTAGTTATGGCTACACCTTC,CSARPGAASYGYTF
TRBV10-3,-,TRBJ2-1,-,TGTGCCATCAGAAGGGACTTCCTTGAGGGAGATGAGCAGTTCTTC,CAIRRDFLEGDEQFF
TRBV9,many,TRBJ2-3,TRBD2,TGTGCCAGCAGCGTGGCCGGCGGGGGGCTAGATACGCAGTATTTT,CASSVAGGGLDTQYF
TRBV6-5,few,TRBJ2-7,-,TGTGCCAGCAGTTACTCTGGCAGGCGGAACGAGCAGTACTTC,CASSYSGRRNEQYF
TRBV6-6,many,TRBJ2-5,TRBD1,TGTGCCAGCAGTTACCAGGGACAGGGGCAAGAGACCCAGTACTTC,CASSYQGQGQETQYF
TRBV7-2,few,TRBJ2-1,TRBD2,TGTGCCAGCAGCTATATAGCGGGGGGCTCCTACAATGAGCAGTTCTTC,CASSYIAGGSYNEQFF
TRBV25-1,many,TRBJ2-7,-,TGTGCCAGCAGTGAGCACGGGGGCCCAAGGTACGAGCAGTACTTC,CASSEHGGPRYEQYF
TRBV14,few,TRBJ1-5,-,TGTGCCAGCAGCCAAGGGCCCACCAATCAGCCCCAGCATTTT,CASSQGPTNQPQHF
TRBV5-1,-,TRBJ2-2,-,TGCGCCAGCAGCTCGGATTGGGACGGGGAGCTGTTTTTT,CASSSDWDGELFF
TRBV20-1,few,TRBJ2-5,-,TGCAGTGCCCCACTTCCCGGGGAAGAGACCCAGTACTTC,CSAPLPGEETQYF
TRBV27,-,TRBJ2-5,TRBD2,TGTGCCAGCAGTCCGCTCGGGAGGGTAGTCGGGAGACAAGAGACCCAGTACTTC,CASSPLGRVVGRQETQYF
TRBV19,few,TRBJ2-1,-,TGTGCCAGTAGTACCCGACAGGAAAGGAAAGAGCAGTTCTTC,CASSTRQERKEQFF
TRBV7-6,-,TRBJ2-3,-,TGTGCCAGCAGCTTCCCCGCTAGAGGAATTAGCACAGATACGCAGTATTTT,CASSFPARGISTDTQYF
TRBV12-3/TRBV12-4,few,TRBJ1-3,-,TGTGCCAGCAAGGACAACCTCTCTGGAAACACCATATATTTT,CASKDNLSGNTIYF
TRBV7-9,few,TRBJ2-1,TRBD2,TGTGCCAGCAGCCCGCGAGCTTGGGCGGGGGGCTCCTACAATGAGCAGTTCTTC,CASSPRAWAGGSYNEQFF
TRBV6-2/TRBV6-3,few,TRBJ2-1,TRBD2,TGTGCCAGCACACACGGTAGCGGGGGGGCCTCCTACAATGAGCAGTTCTTC,CASTHGSGGASYNEQFF
TRBV5-1,few,TRBJ2-5,-,TGCGCCAGCAGCTTAATTCCGGATGAGACCCAGTACTTC,CASSLIPDETQYF
TRBV11-2,few,TRBJ2-6,-,TGTGCCAGCAGCTTAGTCGCCGGGGTCCTGACTTTC,CASSLVAGVLTF
TRBV24-1,few,TRBJ2-5,-,TGTGCCACCAGTGACGGGGCTCAAGAGACCCAGTACTTC,CATSDGAQETQYF
TRBV12-3/TRBV12-4,-,TRBJ1-2,-,TGTGCCAGCAGTCCCTGGGGGAGGGATTGGGGCTACACCTTC,CASSPWGRDWGYTF
TRBV5-6,few,TRBJ2-1,-,TGTGCCAGCAGCACACTAGTAGTAAGCTCCTACAATGAGCAGTTCTTC,CASSTLVVSSYNEQFF
TRBV6-5,many,TRBJ2-5,TRBD2,TGTGCCAGCAGTTCGGGACTAGCGGGAGAGACCCAGTACTTC,CASSSGLAGETQYF
TRBV5-5,few,TRBJ2-2,-,TGTGCCAGCAGGTCCCCCGGCAGGAACACCGGGGAGCTGTTTTTT,CASRSPGRNTGELFF
TRBV4-1,few,TRBJ2-2,TRBD2,TGCGCCAGCAGCCGGCTAGCGGGGGCCAACACCGGGGAGCTGTTTTTT,CASSRLAGANTGELFF
TRBV15,few,TRBJ1-3,-,TGTGCCACCAGCAGAGATACTGGCACTGGAAACACCATATATTTT,CATSRDTGTGNTIYF
TRBV3-2,-,TRBJ1-1,-,TGTGCCAGCAGCCAAGATCCACCCCGCAGCGTGTTAAACACTGAAGCTTTCTTT,CASSQDPPRSVLNTEAFF
TRBV12-3/TRBV12-4,-,TRBJ1-4,TRBD1,TGTGCCAGCAGGTCCGGGACAGGAGAAAAACTGTTTTTT,CASRSGTGEKLFF
TRBV6-5,many,TRBJ1-1,-,TGTGCCAGCAGTTACTCAGGGGGCACTGAAGCTTTCTTT,CASSYSGGTEAFF
TRBV20-1,-,TRBJ2-3,-,TGCAGTGCTAAACTAGTAGCTAGCACAGATACGCAGTATTTT,CSAKLVASTDTQYF
TRBV7-2,-,TRBJ1-3,-,TGTGCCAGCAGCTTTAATTCTGGAAACACCATATATTTT,CASSFNSGNTIYF
TRBV3-1,-,TRBJ2-1,-,TGTGCCAGCAGCCAAGGAGGCGGGGTCAATGAGCAGTTCTTC,CASSQGGGVNEQFF
TRBV7-2,few,TRBJ1-1,-,TGTGCCAGCAGCCCCGGGGACGGTGCGACTGAAGCTTTCTTT,CASSPGDGATEAFF
TRBV12-3/TRBV12-4,few,TRBJ2-5,-,TGTGCCAGCAGTTTTGGGCTAGCCCGAAGGACCCAGTACTTC,CASSFGLARRTQYF
TRBV20-1,few,TRBJ2-1,TRBD2,TGCAGTGCGAAGGGACTAGCGGGGGGGATCTCCTACAATGAGCAGTTCTTC,CSAKGLAGGISYNEQFF
TRBV10-3,-,TRBJ2-7,-,TGTGCCATCAGTGAGGTCGGAAACCGCTACGAGCAGTACTTC,CAISEVGNRYEQYF
TRBV9,-,TRBJ1-1,-,TGTGCCAGCAAAAGAGAGGAGAACACTGAAGCTTTCTTT,CASKREENTEAFF
TRBV20-1,many,TRBJ1-6,-,TGCAGTGCTAGAGATAGGGGCAGCTCCTATAATTCACCCCTCCACTTT,CSARDRGSSYNSPLHF
TRBV4-2,few,TRBJ1-2,-,TGTGCCAGCAGCCAAGATAGGGCCAGGGTCGCTGGCTACACCTTC,CASSQDRARVAGYTF
TRBV23-1,many,TRBJ2-5,TRBD1,TGCGCCAGCAGTCACGTAGGAGACAGGGTGGAGACCCAGTACTTC,CASSHVGDRVETQYF
TRBV12-3/TRBV12-4,few,TRBJ2-4,TRBD2,TGTGCCAGTGGGGGGGATATAGCCAAAAACATTCAGTACTTC,CASGGDIAKNIQYF
TRBV5-1,-,TRBJ2-3,TRBD2,TGCGCCAGCAGCTTGGAGAGGGGACTAGCGACAGATACGCAGTATTTT,CASSLERGLATDTQYF
TRBV5-6,few,TRBJ2-2,-,TGTGCCAGCAGCTTGGGGCGCAGGAACGCGAACACCGGGGAGCTGTTTTTT,CASSLGRRNANTGELFF
TRBV29-1,few,TRBJ2-3,-,TGCAGCGTTGAGGGGCAGCGCACAGATACGCAGTATTTT,CSVEGQRTDTQYF
TRBV5-1,-,TRBJ1-1,-,TGCGCCAGCAGCTCCCTGGAGTGGAACACTGAAGCTTTCTTT,CASSSLEWNTEAFF
TRBV5-1,many,TRBJ2-7,-,TGCGCCAGCAGCTTGGGAGGGGCTAACGAGCAGTACTTC,CASSLGGANEQYF
TRBV11-2,few,TRBJ2-5,-,TGTGCCAGCAGCTTACCGGGGGACCAAGAGACCCAGTACTTC,CASSLPGDQETQYF
TRBV7-7,-,TRBJ2-5,TRBD2,TGTGCTAGCAGCGGGGGCCTTGGGACACAAGAGACCCAGTACTTC,CASSGGLGTQETQYF
TRBV7-2,-,TRBJ2-1,-,TGTGCCAGCAGCTTGCAGGGTATACCGATATCCTACAATGAGCAGTTCTTC,CASSLQGIPISYNEQFF